Listed here are 14 T cell receptor beta chains from one sample, sequenced in a study of OX40 agonist ivuxolimab in advanced cancers. The library was prepared using the immunoSEQ multiplex PCR assay. The table was pulled from immuneACCESS by TCRdb, which kept in-frame rearrangements only. Such tables lose some clones; where checked, under half of the loss comes from unresolved V genes, and the rest has no known cause. Recorded for this sample are around 94,000 clones; approximately 90% of them occurred a single time. 0.81% of the sample goes to the ten largest clones. The starting material was CD4+ or CD8+ T cells sorted from blood, obtained in a trial of the OX40 agonist ivuxolimab. These receptor sequences come from an adult with an advanced solid tumor such as melanoma, head and neck, liver or kidney cancer.

The chain joins TRBV6-5 to TRBJ1-2; 12 bases align to TRBD1. CDR1 is MNHEY, CDR2 SVGAGI, per germline. The V and J ends lost 6 bases and 7 bases, in that order; junction bases with no gene match: 3. The CDR3 is made up of 13 amino acids. The CDR3 loop reads CASSRDRGPGYTF. DNA of the CDR3: TGTGCCAGCAGCCGGGACAGGGGGCCTGGCTACACCTTC.

The chain carries TRBV4-3 and TRBJ2-5; D uncertain. The CDR3 extends over 13 amino acids. V was clipped by 0 bases and J by 0 bases, with 2 bases between them. Germline CDR1 and CDR2: LGHNA and YSLEER. The CDR3 bases are TGCGCCAGCAGCCAAGAGTACCAAGAGACCCAGTACTTC. Its protein product is CASSQEYQETQYF.

This clone appeared a single time. V and J are TRBV6-5 and TRBJ1-3, with D possibly TRBD1 on 5 matching bases. Germline lookup yields CDR1 MNHEY and CDR2 SVGAGI. V lost 3 bases to trimming and J lost 9 bases, with 18 bases between them. The CDR3 covers 15 residues. The CDR3 nucleotides read TGTGCCAGCAGTTATAGAAGGGGTCCCACAGGCACCATATATTTT. Its protein is CASSYRRGPTGTIYF.

This clone was observed once. The chain uses TRBV5-1 and TRBJ1-1, with unresolved D. Between the trimmed V and J ends, which lost 0 bases and 3 bases, there was a span of 12 bases. Germline V CDR1 and CDR2: SGHRS, YFSETQ. The CDR3 is 15 residues long. The CDR3: CASSLEWVGDTEAFF. The CDR3, as DNA: TGCGCCAGCAGCTTGGAATGGGTTGGGGACACTGAAGCTTTCTTT. The full variable domain, its missing parts supplied by reference TRBV5-1 and TRBJ1-1, is KAGVTQTPRYLIKTRGQQVTLSCSPISGHRSVSWYQQTPGQGLQFLFEYFSETQRNKGNFPGRFSGRQFSNSRSEMNVSTLELGDSALYLCASSLEWVGDTEAFFGQGTRLTVV.

The chain joins TRBV28 to TRBJ2-3, with D maybe TRBD2 (5 bases). This CDR3 is built from 15 residues. CDR1 MDHEN and CDR2 SYDVKM come from the germline V gene. V was cut by 2 bases and J by 3 bases, with 12 bases left in between. This chain's CDR3 is CASSLVGRRTDTQYF. CDR3 nucleotides: TGTGCCAGCAGTTTAGTGGGAAGGAGGACAGATACGCAGTATTTT. Based on the CDR3 plus reference TRBV28 and TRBJ2-3, the full variable domain is DVKVTQSSRYLVKRTGEKVFLECVQDMDHENMFWYRQDPGLGLRLIYFSYDVKMKEKGDIPEGYSVSREKKERFSLILESASTNQTSMYLCASSLVGRRTDTQYFGPGTRLTVL.

With respect to this clone: The junction and the germline gene differ at one end; a read error may be behind it. Within the sample, other DNA sequences also encode this same CDR3. V is TRBV5-6 and J is TRBJ1-2; D is unclear. CDR3 size: 14 residues. Germline loops: CDR1 SGHDT, CDR2 YYEEEE. The CDR3 sequence: CASSFRGFSYGYTF. Here the CDR3 DNA reads TGCGCCAGCAGCTTCCGGGGATTTAGCTATGGCTACACCTTC. The whole variable domain, filled in from reference TRBV5-6 and TRBJ1-2, reads DAGVTQSPTHLIKTRGQQVTLRCSPKSGHDTVSWYQQALGQGPQFIFQYYEEEERQRGNFPDRFSGHQFPNYSSELNVNALLLGDSALYLCASSFRGFSYGYTFGSGTRLTVV.

CDR3 in amino acids: CASRSGTSGEETQYF. DNA of the CDR3: TGTGCCAGCAGGTCCGGGACTAGCGGGGAGGAGACCCAGTACTTC. The chain combines TRBV11-1 with TRBJ2-5, with 13 positions matching TRBD2. The length of the CDR3 is 15 residues. Germline trimming cut 6 bases from V and 5 bases from J; bases unmatched to any gene: 6. Germline V gene sequence: CDR1 SGHAT, CDR2 FQDESV (reference sequence).

The V gene is TRBV6-1, the J gene TRBJ1-2, with D hard to call. CDR1 and CDR2 (germline): MNHNS, SASEGT. Trimming removed 6 bases at V and 8 bases at J, with 10 bases between. The CDR3 contains 11 residues. The CDR3 spells CASRGHQGYTF. CDR3 bases: TGTGCCAGCAGGGGTCATCAAGGCTACACCTTC.

The chain uses TRBV5-1 and TRBJ2-7; TRBD2 agrees at 7 bases. Germline V gene lookup returns CDR1 SGHRS and CDR2 YFSETQ. J was trimmed by 4 bases and V by 0 bases; bases with no gene match: 7. The CDR3 runs 15 residues. CDR3 in amino acids: CASSLVEGGPYEQYF. CDR3 DNA: TGCGCCAGCAGCTTGGTCGAGGGAGGGCCTTACGAGCAGTACTTC. The variable domain in full, with the rest retrieved from reference TRBV5-1 and TRBJ2-7, is KAGVTQTPRYLIKTRGQQVTLSCSPISGHRSVSWYQQTPGQGLQFLFEYFSETQRNKGNFPGRFSGRQFSNSRSEMNVSTLELGDSALYLCASSLVEGGPYEQYFGPGTRLTVT.

The chain carries TRBV19 and TRBJ2-1; D is unclear. V was shortened by 4 bases and J by 6 bases, with 10 bases between the two germline ends. This CDR3 has 13 amino acids. CDR1 and CDR2 (germline): LNHDA, SQIVND (reference sequence). CDR3 DNA sequence: TGTGCCAGTAGTAGGATAAGAGGCAATGAGCAGTTCTTC. It codes for CASSRIRGNEQFF.

The chain recombines TRBV2 with TRBJ2-2; D possibly corresponds to TRBD1 (6 bases). The length of the CDR3 is 13 residues. The germline gives CDR1 SNHLY, CDR2 FYNNEI. The V and J ends lost 11 bases and 3 bases respectively, with 13 bases between them. The CDR3 protein is CASMTGYTGELFF. Here the CDR3 DNA reads TGTGCCTCTATGACAGGCTACACCGGGGAGCTGTTTTTT.

Comments on this clone: Other DNA sequences in the same sample also yield this CDR3. The genes are TRBV7-3 and TRBJ2-1; 10 nucleotides line up with TRBD2. The germline gives CDR1 SGHTA, CDR2 FQGTGA. The J segment lost 6 bases and the V segment lost 5 bases, leaving 4 bases of the junction unmatched. This CDR3 has 14 residues. The CDR3 DNA reads as TGTGCCAGCAGCCTACGGACTAGCGGCAATGAGCAGTTCTTC. Protein sequence: CASSLRTSGNEQFF. Combining the CDR3 with reference TRBV7-3 and TRBJ2-1 gives the whole variable domain GAGVSQTPSNKVTEKGKYVELRCDPISGHTALYWYRQSLGQGPEFLIYFQGTGAADDSGLPNDRFFAVRPEGSVSTLKIQRTERGDSAVYLCASSLRTSGNEQFFGPGTRLTVL.

This rearrangement joins TRBV28 to TRBJ2-7, with 9 bases fitting TRBD1. Germline V CDR1 and CDR2: MDHEN, SYDVKM. Trimming at V came to 5 bases and at J to 0 bases, leaving 2 bases not matched to a gene. CDR3 length: 14 amino acids. CDR3 DNA: TGTGCCAGCAGTCAGGGACAGGGCTCCTACGAGCAGTACTTC. It yields the protein CASSQGQGSYEQYF.

Here the CDR3 reads CASSLGRAGPRTDTQYF. DNA of the CDR3: TGTGCCAGCAGCTTAGGCCGGGCGGGGCCCCGGACAGATACGCAGTATTTT. The chain is built from TRBV13 and TRBJ2-3; TRBD2 might be the D (6 bases). Germline V gene sequence: CDR1 PRHDT, CDR2 FYEKMQ (reference sequence). The CDR3 runs to 17 residues. Trimming cost V 0 bases and J 3 bases, with 16 bases left between them. Supplemented by reference TRBV13 and TRBJ2-3, the full variable domain reads AAGVIQSPRHLIKEKRETATLKCYPIPRHDTVYWYQQGPGQDPQFLISFYEKMQSDKGSIPDRFSAQQFSDYHSELNMSSLELGDSALYFCASSLGRAGPRTDTQYFGPGTRLTVL.